A single sample is the source of the 10 T cell receptor beta chains below, sequenced in a study of HIV-infected patients and healthy controls. 400 to 550 ng RNA was reverse transcribed with alpha and beta constant-region primers. Alpha and beta chain libraries were made separately by chain-specific third strand synthesis with multiplexing indices. MiXCR, applied by TCRdb to the 5' RACE reads, yields one record per CDR3 protein. The sample has 18,000 or so distinct CDR3 sequences, approximately 9.1% seen once. The repertoire came from unfractionated whole blood and reflected all unsorted peripheral T cells. Material for sequencing was blood. All receptors come from an adult in good health.

This clonotype has at least ten counts. The chain has TRBV5-8 and TRBJ2-6; the D is unclear. Per germline, CDR1 SGHTS and CDR2 YDEGEE. CDR3 length: 14 residues. V was shortened by 0 bases and J by 0 bases, with 1 base between the two germline ends. The chain's CDR3 is CASSLGSGANVLTF. Here the CDR3 DNA reads TGTGCCAGCAGCTTGGGCTCTGGGGCCAACGTCCTGACTTTC.

Sample share makes this clonotype medium-sized. The rearrangement joins TRBV27 to TRBJ2-3; 7 bases agree with TRBD1. The length of the CDR3 is 14 residues. The germline V gene encodes CDR1 MNHEY and CDR2 SMNVEV (reference sequence). The V and J ends lost 2 bases and 3 bases, in that order; junction bases with no gene match: 2. The CDR3 bases are TGTGCCAGCAGTTTAGCAGGGGGTACAGATACGCAGTATTTT. Translation: CASSLAGGTDTQYF.

This clonotype was counted many times. The chain couples TRBV20-1 to TRBJ2-2, with D maybe TRBD2 (6 bases). Germline CDR1 DFQATT, CDR2 SNEGSKA (reference sequence). This CDR3 region has 14 residues. Trimming shortened V by 5 bases and J by 0 bases, and 10 bases separated the two germline ends. The CDR3 DNA reads TGCAGTGCTGGGGGACTCACGAACACCGGGGAGCTGTTTTTT. Translating it yields CSAGGLTNTGELFF.

The sample holds many counts of this clonotype. The chain carries TRBV28 and TRBJ2-2; 9 nucleotides align to TRBD2. The CDR3 is made up of 15 amino acids. The J segment lost 5 bases and the V segment lost 6 bases, leaving 7 bases of the junction unmatched. The germline CDR1 and CDR2 sequences are MDHEN and SYDVKM. The CDR3: CASRISGRDTGELFF. The CDR3 region has the DNA TGTGCCAGCAGGATTAGCGGGAGAGATACCGGGGAGCTGTTTTTT.

This rearrangement joins TRBV28 to TRBJ1-1, with a weak D call TRBD1 (6 bases). Trimming took 6 bases from V and 7 from J, leaving 30 bases between them. The CDR3 loop spans 18 amino acids. Germline V gene sequence: CDR1 MDHEN, CDR2 SYDVKM. The CDR3 DNA sequence: TGTGCCAGCAGCCCCCCCGGGGGCGCGAGACGGCGGTCGGGTGAAGCTTTCTTT. Its translation: CASSPPGGARRRSGEAFF.

This clonotype came up many times. The CDR3 DNA is TGCAGTGCTAGAGAATCACCGAATAGCAATCAGCCCCAGCATTTT. It is translated as CSARESPNSNQPQHF. The chain has TRBV20-1 and TRBJ1-5; D not resolved. CDR3 size: 15 residues. Trimming removed 0 bases at V and 0 bases at J, with 9 bases between. The V gene's germline CDR1 is DFQATT and CDR2 SNEGSKA (reference sequence).

At least ten counts were recorded for this clonotype. The V gene is TRBV20-1, the J gene TRBJ1-1, with D tentatively TRBD1 (6 bases). Trimming removed 5 bases from V and 0 bases from J, with 19 bases in between. The germline V gene has CDR1 DFQATT and CDR2 SNEGSKA (reference sequence). The CDR3 has 16 residues. CDR3 nucleotide sequence: TGCAGTGCTCCCCGGCGGGGGGGCCTAATGAACACTGAAGCTTTCTTT. Protein product: CSAPRRGGLMNTEAFF.

This clonotype was counted many times. The chain is built from TRBV28 and TRBJ1-1, with D hard to call. Germline loops: CDR1 MDHEN, CDR2 SYDVKM. V lost 2 bases to trimming and J lost 11 bases, with 12 bases between them. This CDR3 is 12 amino acids long. CDR3 amino acids: CASSLVSSGAFF. The CDR3 bases are TGTGCCAGCAGTTTAGTATCCAGTGGGGCTTTCTTT. The full variable domain, with the rest looked up from reference TRBV28 and TRBJ1-1, is DVKVTQSSRYLVKRTGEKVFLECVQDMDHENMFWYRQDPGLGLRLIYFSYDVKMKEKGDIPEGYSVSREKKERFSLILESASTNQTSMYLCASSLVSSGAFFGQGTRLTVV.

This clonotype was detected ten times or more. V is TRBV20-1 and J is TRBJ2-5; D ambiguous. This CDR3 spans 13 amino acids. Germline-derived CDR1 and CDR2 are DFQATT and SNEGSKA (reference sequence). The V gene lost 2 bases and the J gene lost 3 bases, with 10 bases spanning the gap. The CDR3, as DNA: TGCAGTGCTAGACCGTCCTGGGAAGAGACCCAGTACTTC. Amino acids: CSARPSWEETQYF.

This clonotype was detected ten times or more. This sequence joins TRBV12-3 or TRBV12-4 and TRBJ2-3; D is ambiguous. V shed 7 bases and J shed 3 bases, with 5 bases lying between them. This CDR3 region has 11 residues. This CDR3 reads CASTLTDTQYF. The CDR3 DNA follows: TGTGCCAGCACCCTAACAGATACGCAGTATTTT.